A single sample gave rise to the 12 T cell receptor beta chains below, sequenced in a study of blood T cell repertoires in COVID-19. Generated by immunoSEQ multiplex PCR, the TCRdb table keeps only in-frame clones and is missing some. Of about 210,000 clones in the sample, over 70% were seen once. The sequencing sample was made of peripheral blood. The receptors derive from a man aged 60 to 69 with acute or convalescent COVID-19.

J is TRBJ2-3 and V is TRBV7-2, with no clear D. This CDR3 region has 16 residues. V lost 4 bases to trimming and J lost 0 bases, with 14 bases between them. Per the germline V gene, CDR1 is SGHTA and CDR2 is FQGNSA. The CDR3 protein is CASSSPVTPSTDTQYF. The CDR3 DNA is TGTGCCAGCAGCTCACCAGTTACACCTAGCACAGATACGCAGTATTTT.

CDR3 in DNA: TGTGCCAGCAGCTTGGTTCTTAGCGGGGGAACATACGAGCAGTACTTC. It codes for CASSLVLSGGTYEQYF. V gene TRBV5-4 combines with J gene TRBJ2-7; 9 bases are shared with TRBD2. CDR3 length: 16 amino acids. V dropped 0 bases and J dropped 4; count of bases not matched to a gene: 8. Germline V gene data show CDR1 as SGHNT and CDR2 as YYREEE (reference sequence).

This chain uses TRBV6-5 with TRBJ2-5, with 7 bases identical to TRBD1. The CDR3 loop spans 14 amino acids. With 7 bases clipped from V and 5 bases from J, the junction kept 10 bases outside the gene matches. Germline CDR1 and CDR2: MNHEY and SVGAGI. The CDR3 here is CASKPTGPGETQYF. CDR3 DNA: TGTGCCAGCAAGCCGACAGGGCCAGGGGAGACCCAGTACTTC.

The V gene is TRBV29-1, the J gene TRBJ2-1; possibly TRBD2 for D (7 bases). Germline CDR1 and CDR2: SQVTM and ANQGSEA. The CDR3 covers 15 residues. V gave up 4 bases and J gave up 5 bases, with 18 bases separating them. CDR3 in amino acids: CSVVRTGGSDNEQFF. The DNA for the CDR3 is TGCAGCGTTGTGCGGACGGGGGGCTCTGACAATGAGCAGTTCTTC.

The chain links TRBV19 to TRBJ1-2, with D unclear. Looked up from germline, CDR1 is LNHDA and CDR2 is SQIVND (reference sequence). Trimming pared 5 bases from V and 5 bases from J, leaving 9 bases between. This CDR3 is 12 amino acids long. The CDR3 DNA follows: TGTGCCAGTAGTCGGTCGGAGTATGGCTACACCTTC. Its translation is CASSRSEYGYTF.

V gene TRBV7-2 combines with J gene TRBJ1-2; tentative D call: TRBD1 (6 bases). Trimming shortened V by 5 bases and J by 3 bases, and 10 bases separated the two germline ends. CDR1 SGHTA and CDR2 FQGNSA come from the germline V gene. The CDR3 has 13 amino acids. Here the CDR3 DNA reads TGTGCCAGCAGCCCCAGGACAGACTATGGCTACACCTTC. Translation gives CASSPRTDYGYTF.

The rearrangement links TRBV19 to TRBJ2-5; perhaps TRBD1 as D (6 bases). Trimming left V 2 bases short and J 3 bases short, with 13 bases between. Looked up from germline, CDR1 is LNHDA and CDR2 is SQIVND (reference sequence). The CDR3 spans 15 residues. The DNA of the CDR3 is TGTGCCAGTAGTATAAACGACAGGCAGAAAGAGACCCAGTACTTC. As protein: CASSINDRQKETQYF.

This chain joins TRBV4-2 and TRBJ1-3, with D perhaps matching TRBD1 (5 bases). The CDR3 loop spans 16 amino acids. V gave up 0 bases and J gave up 2 bases, with 11 bases separating them. Per germline, CDR1 LGHNA and CDR2 YNFKEQ. The chain's CDR3 is CASSQEWGEAGNTIYF. The DNA for the CDR3 is TGTGCCAGCAGCCAAGAGTGGGGGGAAGCTGGAAACACCATATATTTT.

This chain uses TRBV24-1 with TRBJ2-7; 10 bases map to TRBD1. The germline V gene has CDR1 KGHDR and CDR2 SFDVKD. The CDR3 contains 14 residues. J gave up 5 bases and V 3 bases, and 3 bases lay outside the gene matches. CDR3 protein: CATSDMGQGNEQYF. CDR3 nucleotide sequence: TGTGCCACCAGTGATATGGGACAGGGGAACGAGCAGTACTTC.

This clone has only one observation. Compared with germline, one end of the junction differs, possibly owing to a read error. The gene calls are TRBV19 and TRBJ2-2; possible D gene TRBD2, 5 bases. Per the germline V gene, CDR1 is LNHDA and CDR2 is SQIVND (reference sequence). The CDR3 is 14 amino acids. CDR3 coding DNA: TGTGCCAGTATTGGCAGGACCGAACACCGGGGAGCTGTTTTT. This translates into CASIGRTEHRGAVF.

This sequence joins TRBV6-2 or TRBV6-3 and TRBJ2-1, with TRBD2 matching 9 bases. J gave up 6 bases and V 3 bases, and 6 bases lay outside the gene matches. Germline values: CDR1 MNHEY, CDR2 SVGEGT. This CDR3 region has 15 residues. This CDR3 is CASSYSLAGINEQFF. DNA for the CDR3: TGTGCCAGCAGTTATAGTCTAGCGGGAATCAATGAGCAGTTCTTC.

This clone was counted a few times. This chain connects TRBV12-3 or TRBV12-4 to TRBJ1-1; D not resolved. Trimming cost V 3 bases and J 8 bases, with 13 bases left between them. CDR3 size: 13 residues. In DNA form, the CDR3 reads TGTGCCAGCAGTTTTAGACGGGAGGCCGAAGCTTTCTTT. Protein: CASSFRREAEAFF.